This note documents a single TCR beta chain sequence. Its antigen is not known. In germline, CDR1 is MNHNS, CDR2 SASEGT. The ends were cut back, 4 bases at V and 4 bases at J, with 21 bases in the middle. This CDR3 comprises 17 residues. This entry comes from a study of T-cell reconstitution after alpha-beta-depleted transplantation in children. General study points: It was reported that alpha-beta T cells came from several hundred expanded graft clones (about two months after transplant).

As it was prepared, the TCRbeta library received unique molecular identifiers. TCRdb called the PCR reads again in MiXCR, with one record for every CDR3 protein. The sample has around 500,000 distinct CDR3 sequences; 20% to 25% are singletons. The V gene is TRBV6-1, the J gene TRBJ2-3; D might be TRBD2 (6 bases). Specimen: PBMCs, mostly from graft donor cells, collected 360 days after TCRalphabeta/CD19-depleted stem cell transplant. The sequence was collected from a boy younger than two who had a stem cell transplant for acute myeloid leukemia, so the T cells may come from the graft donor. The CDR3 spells CASSGRMDYRGADTQYF. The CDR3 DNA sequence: TGTGCCAGCAGTGGTCGAATGGACTACCGTGGGGCAGATACGCAGTATTTT.